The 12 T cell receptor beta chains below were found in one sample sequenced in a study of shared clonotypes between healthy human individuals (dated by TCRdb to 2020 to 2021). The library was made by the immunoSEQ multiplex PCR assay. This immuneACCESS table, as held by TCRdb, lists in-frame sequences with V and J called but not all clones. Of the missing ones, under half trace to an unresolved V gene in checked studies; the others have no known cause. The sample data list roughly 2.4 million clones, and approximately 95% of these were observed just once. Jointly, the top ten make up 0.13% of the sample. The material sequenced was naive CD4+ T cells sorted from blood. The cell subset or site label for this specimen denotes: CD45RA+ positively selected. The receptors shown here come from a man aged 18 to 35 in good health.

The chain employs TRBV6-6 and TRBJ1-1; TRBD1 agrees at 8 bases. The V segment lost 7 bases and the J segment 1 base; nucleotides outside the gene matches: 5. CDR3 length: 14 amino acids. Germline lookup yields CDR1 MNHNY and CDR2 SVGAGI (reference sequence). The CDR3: CASKRGQANTEAFF. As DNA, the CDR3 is TGTGCCAGCAAACGGGGACAGGCGAACACTGAAGCTTTCTTT.

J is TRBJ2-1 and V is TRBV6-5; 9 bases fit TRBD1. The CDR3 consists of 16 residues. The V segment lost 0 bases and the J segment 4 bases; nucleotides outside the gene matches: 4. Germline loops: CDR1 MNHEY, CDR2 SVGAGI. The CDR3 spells CASSYSWTGDYNEQFF. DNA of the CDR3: TGTGCCAGCAGTTACTCGTGGACAGGGGATTACAATGAGCAGTTCTTC.

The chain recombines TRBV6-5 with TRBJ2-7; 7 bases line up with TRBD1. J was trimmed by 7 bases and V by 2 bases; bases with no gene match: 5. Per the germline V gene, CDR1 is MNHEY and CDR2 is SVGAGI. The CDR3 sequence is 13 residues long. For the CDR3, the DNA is TGTGCCAGCAGTTACCTGACAGGGCAGGAGCAGTACTTC. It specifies CASSYLTGQEQYF.

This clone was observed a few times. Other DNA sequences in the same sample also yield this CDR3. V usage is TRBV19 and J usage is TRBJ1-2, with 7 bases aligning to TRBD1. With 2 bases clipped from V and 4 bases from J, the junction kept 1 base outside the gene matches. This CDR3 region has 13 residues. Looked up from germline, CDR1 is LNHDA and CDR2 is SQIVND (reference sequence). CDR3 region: CASSISGGYGYTF. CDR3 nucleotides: TGTGCCAGTAGTATATCAGGGGGCTATGGCTACACCTTC.

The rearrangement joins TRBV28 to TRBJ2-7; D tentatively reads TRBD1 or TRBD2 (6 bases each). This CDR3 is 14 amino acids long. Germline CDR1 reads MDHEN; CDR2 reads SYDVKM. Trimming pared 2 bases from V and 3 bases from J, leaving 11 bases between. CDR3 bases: TGTGCCAGCAGTTTAGAGGGGGGTAACTACGAGCAGTACTTC. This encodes CASSLEGGNYEQYF.

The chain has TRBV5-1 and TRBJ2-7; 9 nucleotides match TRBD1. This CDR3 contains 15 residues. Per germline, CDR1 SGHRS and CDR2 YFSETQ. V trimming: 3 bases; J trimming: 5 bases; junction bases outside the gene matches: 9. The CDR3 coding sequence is TGCGCCAGCAGCTCCCTCCGGACAGGGGAACACGAGCAGTACTTC. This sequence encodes CASSSLRTGEHEQYF.

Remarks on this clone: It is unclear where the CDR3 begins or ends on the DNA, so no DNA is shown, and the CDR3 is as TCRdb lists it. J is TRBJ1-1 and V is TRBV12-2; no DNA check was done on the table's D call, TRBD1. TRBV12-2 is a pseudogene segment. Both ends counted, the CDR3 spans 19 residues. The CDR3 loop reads CASRLLPVGQGAMNTEAFF.

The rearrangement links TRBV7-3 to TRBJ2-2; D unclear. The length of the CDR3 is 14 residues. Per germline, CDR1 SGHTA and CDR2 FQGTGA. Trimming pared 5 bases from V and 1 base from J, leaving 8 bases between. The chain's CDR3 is CASSGTLNTGELFF. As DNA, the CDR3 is TGTGCCAGCAGCGGTACCTTGAACACCGGGGAGCTGTTTTTT.

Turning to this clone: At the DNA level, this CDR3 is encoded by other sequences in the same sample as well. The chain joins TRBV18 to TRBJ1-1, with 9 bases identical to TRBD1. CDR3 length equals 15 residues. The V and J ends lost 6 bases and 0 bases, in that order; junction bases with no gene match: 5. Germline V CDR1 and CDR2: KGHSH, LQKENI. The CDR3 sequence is CASSLGQGMNTEAFF. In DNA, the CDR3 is TGTGCCAGCTCCCTGGGACAGGGTATGAACACTGAAGCTTTCTTT.

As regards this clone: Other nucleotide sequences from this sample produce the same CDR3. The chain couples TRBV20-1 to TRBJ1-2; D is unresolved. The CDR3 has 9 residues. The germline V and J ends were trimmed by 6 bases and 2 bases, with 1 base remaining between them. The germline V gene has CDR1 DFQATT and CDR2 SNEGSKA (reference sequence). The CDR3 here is CSANYGYTF. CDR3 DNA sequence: TGCAGTGCCAACTATGGCTACACCTTC.

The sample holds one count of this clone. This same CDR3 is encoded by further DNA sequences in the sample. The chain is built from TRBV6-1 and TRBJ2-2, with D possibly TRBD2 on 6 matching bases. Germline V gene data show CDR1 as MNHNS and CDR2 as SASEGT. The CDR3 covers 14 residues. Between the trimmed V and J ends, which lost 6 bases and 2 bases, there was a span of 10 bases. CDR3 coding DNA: TGTGCCAGCAGAGGCGGGACTAACACCGGGGAGCTGTTTTTT. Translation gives CASRGGTNTGELFF.

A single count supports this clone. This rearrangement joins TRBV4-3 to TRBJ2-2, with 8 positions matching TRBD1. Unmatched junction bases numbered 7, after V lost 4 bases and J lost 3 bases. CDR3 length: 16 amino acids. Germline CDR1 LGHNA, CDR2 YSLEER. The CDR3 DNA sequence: TGCGCCAGCAGCCGAGCTTACAGGGGGGACACCGGGGAGCTGTTTTTT. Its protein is CASSRAYRGDTGELFF.